These 32 T cell receptor beta chains came from one sample sequenced in a study of identical twins. Using its own MiXCR run on the 5' RACE reads, TCRdb lists one record per CDR3 protein. The sample consists of about 1.7 million distinct CDR3 sequences, about 32% of them appearing once. Sequenced sample: cord blood. The receptor source for this set is a newborn girl in good health.

V is TRBV27 and J is TRBJ2-2; 13 positions match TRBD2. This CDR3 has 16 amino acids. Germline V gene lookup returns CDR1 MNHEY and CDR2 SMNVEV (reference sequence). V dropped 6 bases and J dropped 9; count of bases not matched to a gene: 10. The CDR3 DNA reads as TGTGCCAGCAGGAGCCCGACTAGCGGGAGGATCAGGGAGCTGTTTTTT. This translates into CASRSPTSGRIRELFF.

This clonotype was counted between two and nine times. This rearrangement joins TRBV20-1 to TRBJ2-7, with TRBD2 matching 9 bases. Germline CDR1 reads DFQATT; CDR2 reads SNEGSKA (reference sequence). This CDR3 spans 14 amino acids. Trimming at V came to 2 bases and at J to 3 bases, leaving 5 bases not matched to a gene. CDR3 nucleotide sequence: TGCAGTGCTAGACCGGGACTAGCAATCTACGAGCAGTACTTC. Translating it yields CSARPGLAIYEQYF.

Only a few counts were recorded for this clonotype. V is TRBV15 and J is TRBJ2-3; D gene ambiguous. The CDR3 runs 14 residues. Germline values: CDR1 LNHNV, CDR2 YYDKDF (reference sequence). V shed 1 base and J shed 5 bases, with 10 bases lying between them. CDR3 sequence (DNA): TGTGCCACCAGCAGAGTTTCTTTAGGAGATACGCAGTATTTT. Translation: CATSRVSLGDTQYF.

The V call is TRBV4-1, the J call TRBJ2-3; a possible D gene is TRBD2 (6 bases). The germline V gene encodes CDR1 MGHRA and CDR2 YSYEKL. Trimming removed 7 bases from V and 2 bases from J, with 19 bases in between. The CDR3 covers 16 residues. This CDR3 is CASTTQERVNTDTQYF. The CDR3 nucleotides read TGCGCCAGCACTACTCAGGAGCGGGTGAACACAGATACGCAGTATTTT.

This clonotype was detected only a few times. The V call is TRBV4-2, the J call TRBJ2-1; 12 nucleotides match TRBD2. J was trimmed by 3 bases and V by 2 bases; bases with no gene match: 5. CDR3 size: 17 residues. In germline, CDR1 is LGHNA, CDR2 YNFKEQ. This chain's CDR3 is CASSQSSGRVVYNEQFF. Here the CDR3 DNA reads TGTGCCAGCAGCCAATCTAGCGGGAGGGTGGTCTACAATGAGCAGTTCTTC.

This rearrangement joins TRBV5-1 to TRBJ2-2, with a weak D call TRBD2 (5 bases). The V and J ends lost 4 bases and 3 bases respectively, with 16 bases between them. CDR1 SGHRS and CDR2 YFSETQ come from the germline V gene. CDR3 length equals 16 residues. The DNA for the CDR3 is TGCGCCAGCAGCACTGACTATCTCGATGACACCGGGGAGCTGTTTTTT. Protein sequence: CASSTDYLDDTGELFF. Together with reference TRBV5-1 and TRBJ2-2, the CDR3 gives the full variable domain: KAGVTQTPRYLIKTRGQQVTLSCSPISGHRSVSWYQQTPGQGLQFLFEYFSETQRNKGNFPGRFSGRQFSNSRSEMNVSTLELGDSALYLCASSTDYLDDTGELFFGEGSRLTVL.

This clonotype was seen more than once but under ten times. The rearrangement joins TRBV12-3 or TRBV12-4 to TRBJ1-1; weak D call: TRBD1 (5 bases). V was cut by 1 base and J by 1 base, with 13 bases left in between. This CDR3 is built from 16 residues. The chain's CDR3 is CASSLVGQGRNTEAFF. The CDR3 bases are TGTGCCAGCAGTTTAGTAGGTCAGGGCCGGAACACTGAAGCTTTCTTT.

This sequence joins TRBV20-1 and TRBJ1-2; no clear D. V shed 0 bases and J shed 8 bases, with 13 bases lying between them. CDR3 length equals 13 residues. Germline CDR1 reads DFQATT; CDR2 reads SNEGSKA (reference sequence). For the CDR3, the DNA is TGCAGTGCTAGAGATATAGGAAGTACAGGCTACACCTTC. The encoded protein is CSARDIGSTGYTF.

The chain employs TRBV21-1 and TRBJ1-6. TRBV21-1 is shown as a pseudogene. The CDR3 consists of 12 residues. DNA of the CDR3: TGTGCCGGCAGCAAAGGGAATTCACCCCTCCACTTT. Protein sequence: CAGSKGNSPLHF.

Note on this clonotype: Its ends do not fully match the called genes, so a read error is possible. V gene TRBV20-1 combines with J gene TRBJ2-3; tentative D call: TRBD1 (6 bases). In germline, CDR1 is DFQATT, CDR2 SNEGSKA (reference sequence). The CDR3 loop spans 16 amino acids. This CDR3 reads CSAPTSQGFSTDAQYF. The DNA of the CDR3 is TGCAGTGCCCCTACTAGTCAGGGGTTCAGCACAGATGCGCAGTATTTT.

The J gene is TRBJ2-1, the V gene TRBV24-1; D is unclear. The J call may be mistaken, given a closer DNA end match to TRBJ2-7. Germline CDR1 reads KGHDR; CDR2 reads SFDVKD. The CDR3 has 17 residues. CDR3 amino acids: CATSDSLTGYSYNEQYF. As DNA, the CDR3 is TGTGCCACCAGTGATTCTCTAACGGGCTACTCCTACAATGAGCAGTACTTC.

The genes are TRBV19 and TRBJ2-3; 7 nucleotides agree with TRBD2. J gave up 4 bases and V 7 bases, and 8 bases lay outside the gene matches. Germline values: CDR1 LNHDA, CDR2 SQIVND (reference sequence). The CDR3 loop spans 14 amino acids. The CDR3 DNA is TGTGCCAGTAACCGCGGGAGAGGCGCAGATACGCAGTATTTT. It yields the protein CASNRGRGADTQYF.

This chain joins TRBV5-1 and TRBJ2-5; no firm D call. The CDR3 covers 14 residues. The germline V gene encodes CDR1 SGHRS and CDR2 YFSETQ. V lost 2 bases to trimming and J lost 4 bases, with 12 bases between them. The CDR3 here is CASSFGLNPETQYF. CDR3 sequence (DNA): TGCGCCAGCAGCTTTGGTCTAAACCCAGAGACCCAGTACTTC.

V gene TRBV10-3 combines with J gene TRBJ2-7, with 10 bases aligning to TRBD2. Near its end, the DNA agrees better with TRBJ2-5, so the J call may be wrong. The CDR3 extends over 18 amino acids. Germline lookup yields CDR1 ENHRY and CDR2 SYGVKD. DNA of the CDR3: TGTGCCATCAGTGAGAATCCGGGACTAGCGCCTATGAAGGGGACCCAGTACTTC. Residues: CAISENPGLAPMKGTQYF.

The V call is TRBV5-8, the J call TRBJ1-6, with a weak D call TRBD1 (5 bases). The CDR3 length is 13 residues. With 3 bases removed from V and 8 bases from J, the gap between germline ends came to 9 bases. Germline assignment: CDR1 SGHTS and CDR2 YDEGEE. In DNA, the CDR3 is TGTGCCAGCAGCTACAGGACTGATTCACCCCTCCACTTT. Translating gives CASSYRTDSPLHF.

This clonotype was detected many times. The chain couples TRBV5-1 to TRBJ2-1, with 7 bases fitting TRBD1. Per the germline V gene, CDR1 is SGHRS and CDR2 is YFSETQ. The CDR3 has 14 residues. The V gene end was trimmed by 0 bases and the J gene end by 5 bases; junction bases not matched to a gene: 2. In DNA, the CDR3 is TGCGCCAGCAGCTTGGGTGGGACAGACAATGAGCAGTTCTTC. Encoded protein: CASSLGGTDNEQFF.

This clonotype was counted between two and nine times. The CDR3 protein is CASSPWTSGYTF. CDR3 in DNA: TGTGCCAGCTCACCATGGACAAGTGGCTACACCTTC. The V call is TRBV18, the J call TRBJ1-2; a possible D gene is TRBD1 (5 bases). Between the trimmed V and J ends, which lost 2 bases and 7 bases, there was a span of 8 bases. The CDR3 loop spans 12 amino acids. Germline V gene data show CDR1 as KGHSH and CDR2 as LQKENI.

This clonotype appeared once. The chain couples TRBV4-1 to TRBJ1-5; the match to TRBD1 covers 8 bases. CDR3 length equals 15 residues. Germline V gene sequence: CDR1 MGHRA, CDR2 YSYEKL. Trimming removed 0 bases from V and 5 bases from J; junction bases left unmatched: 3. CDR3 sequence: CASSQDGQGHQPQHF. CDR3 DNA sequence: TGCGCCAGCAGCCAAGACGGACAGGGTCATCAGCCCCAGCATTTT.

The V call is TRBV3-1, the J call TRBJ2-5; a weak D match, TRBD2 (5 bases). The J call may be wrong; the DNA end is better matched by TRBJ2-7. Germline V lookup: CDR1 LGHDT, CDR2 YNNKEL (reference sequence). This CDR3 region has 15 residues. The CDR3 protein is CASRSGLTPAYEQYF. The CDR3 region has the DNA TGTGCCAGCAGGAGCGGACTTACGCCTGCCTACGAGCAGTACTTC.

In its sample, this clonotype was seen a few times. The chain employs TRBV20-1 and TRBJ2-7; TRBD1 matches 7 bases. V gave up 4 bases and J gave up 6 bases; unmatched junction bases: 0. Germline V gene sequence: CDR1 DFQATT, CDR2 SNEGSKA (reference sequence). This CDR3 has 10 amino acids. The DNA of the CDR3 is TGCAGTGCTACAGGGGGCGAGCAGTACTTC. Residues: CSATGGEQYF.

This clonotype came up many times. The rearrangement joins TRBV27 to TRBJ2-1, with a weak D call TRBD2 (6 bases). CDR1 and CDR2 (germline): MNHEY, SMNVEV (reference sequence). The germline V and J ends were trimmed by 5 bases and 6 bases, with 11 bases remaining between them. The CDR3 is made up of 13 amino acids. CDR3 sequence (DNA): TGTGCCAGCAGTCTAGCGAGATCCAATGAGCAGTTCTTC. Translating it yields CASSLARSNEQFF.

This clonotype was recorded a few times. The gene calls are TRBV25-1 and TRBJ2-3; D gene ambiguous. The length of the CDR3 is 16 residues. The V end lost 2 bases, the J end lost 0 bases, and 12 bases lay between the germline ends. Germline CDR1 and CDR2: MGHDK and SYGVNS. The CDR3 bases are TGTGCCAGCAGTGAAAGATCACCTACCAGCACAGATACGCAGTATTTT. Translation: CASSERSPTSTDTQYF.

This clonotype came up many times. This sequence joins TRBV6-1 and TRBJ2-3; D might be TRBD2 (5 bases). V was shortened by 8 bases and J by 0 bases, with 9 bases between the two germline ends. Germline-derived CDR1 and CDR2 are MNHNS and SASEGT. The CDR3 is 13 amino acids. In DNA, the CDR3 is TGTGCCAGCTTGAGCGGAAGCACAGATACGCAGTATTTT. Translated, it gives CASLSGSTDTQYF.

This clonotype was counted a few times. The rearrangement joins TRBV12-3 or TRBV12-4 to TRBJ2-7, with D possibly TRBD1 on 5 matching bases. Trimming left V 6 bases short and J 3 bases short, with 18 bases between. The CDR3 spans 15 residues. The CDR3, as DNA: TGTGCCAGCAGCCTAGGGGCAGGACATTACTACGAGCAGTACTTC. This translates into CASSLGAGHYYEQYF.

This CDR3 is CASSLHGTGYTF. CDR3 DNA: TGTGCCAGCAGTTTACATGGGACTGGCTACACCTTC. The chain couples TRBV28 to TRBJ1-2; maybe TRBD1 (5 bases). The V end was cut by 2 bases, the J end by 7 bases, with 8 bases between. Germline CDR1 reads MDHEN; CDR2 reads SYDVKM. The length of the CDR3 is 12 residues.

This clonotype was detected a few times. V gene TRBV10-1 combines with J gene TRBJ2-7; D possibly corresponds to TRBD1 (5 bases). V dropped 10 bases and J dropped 7 bases, with 14 bases sitting between them. This CDR3 spans 11 amino acids. Germline CDR1 WNHNN, CDR2 SYGVQD (reference sequence). CDR3 amino acids: CAIRTFREQYF. DNA of the CDR3: TGCGCCATCAGGACATTTCGGGAGCAGTACTTC.

This clonotype was observed a handful of times. This chain links TRBV7-2 with TRBJ2-4, with 13 bases matching TRBD2. CDR3 size: 17 residues. With 1 base clipped from V and 3 bases from J, the junction kept 3 bases outside the gene matches. Per the germline V gene, CDR1 is SGHTA and CDR2 is FQGNSA. This CDR3 reads CASSLVGLAGVKNIQYF. The CDR3 region has the DNA TGTGCCAGCAGCTTAGTTGGACTAGCGGGGGTCAAAAACATTCAGTACTTC.

The rearrangement uses TRBV20-1 and TRBJ1-5; 8 nucleotides match TRBD1. CDR3 length equals 14 residues. Germline values: CDR1 DFQATT, CDR2 SNEGSKA (reference sequence). V dropped 1 base and J dropped 5; count of bases not matched to a gene: 4. The CDR3, as DNA: TGCAGTGCTAGAGGAGGGACAGGTCATCAGCCCCAGCATTTT. Translating gives CSARGGTGHQPQHF.

The sample holds a few counts of this clonotype. CDR3 loop: CASSQVFGGPNTGELFF. The CDR3 nucleotides are TGTGCCAGCAGCCAAGTTTTCGGGGGGCCCAACACCGGGGAGCTGTTTTTT. This sequence joins TRBV3-1 and TRBJ2-2, with a weak D call TRBD2 (7 bases). The CDR3 extends over 17 amino acids. Germline assignment: CDR1 LGHDT and CDR2 YNNKEL (reference sequence). V lost 1 base and J 2 bases, leaving 14 bases between the germline ends.

This chain connects TRBV6-7 to TRBJ2-7; D perhaps matches TRBD1 (5 bases). TRBV6-7 is assigned to the ORF class and has an uncertain function. Trimming left V 2 bases short and J 0 bases short, with 11 bases between. The length of the CDR3 is 15 residues. CDR3 sequence reads: CASSYVHRSSYEQYF. The CDR3 DNA sequence: TGTGCCAGCAGTTACGTCCACAGGAGCTCCTACGAGCAGTACTTC.

This clonotype was seen a handful of times. This chain connects TRBV9 to TRBJ2-1; D might be TRBD1 (6 bases). This CDR3 has 16 amino acids. CDR1 is SGDLS and CDR2 is YYNGEE in the germline V gene. The V end lost 4 bases, the J end lost 2 bases, and 16 bases lay between the germline ends. CDR3 sequence: CASSPLMWGPYNEQFF. CDR3 DNA sequence: TGTGCCAGCAGCCCATTAATGTGGGGGCCCTACAATGAGCAGTTCTTC.

The rearrangement uses TRBV3-1 and TRBJ2-1; D possibly uses TRBD1 or TRBD2 (5 bases each). Germline V gives CDR1 LGHDT, CDR2 YNNKEL (reference sequence). V was pared by 1 base and J by 10 bases, with 11 bases between. This CDR3 is 13 amino acids long. The DNA of the CDR3 is TGTGCCAGCAGCCAAGGAATCGAGGGGGAGCAGTTCTTC. Protein: CASSQGIEGEQFF.